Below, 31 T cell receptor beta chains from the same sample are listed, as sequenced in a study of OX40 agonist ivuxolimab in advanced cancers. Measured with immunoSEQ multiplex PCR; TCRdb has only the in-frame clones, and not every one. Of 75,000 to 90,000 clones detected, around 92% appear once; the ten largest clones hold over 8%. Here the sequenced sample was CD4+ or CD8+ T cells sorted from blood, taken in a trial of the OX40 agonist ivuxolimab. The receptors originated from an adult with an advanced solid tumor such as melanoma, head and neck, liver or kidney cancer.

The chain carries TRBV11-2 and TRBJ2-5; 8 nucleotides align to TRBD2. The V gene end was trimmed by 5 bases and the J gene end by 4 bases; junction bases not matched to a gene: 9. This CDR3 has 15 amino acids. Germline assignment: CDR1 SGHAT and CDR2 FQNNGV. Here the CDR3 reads CASSPLRTSRETQYF. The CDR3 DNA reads TGTGCCAGCAGCCCGCTCAGGACTAGCCGAGAGACCCAGTACTTC.

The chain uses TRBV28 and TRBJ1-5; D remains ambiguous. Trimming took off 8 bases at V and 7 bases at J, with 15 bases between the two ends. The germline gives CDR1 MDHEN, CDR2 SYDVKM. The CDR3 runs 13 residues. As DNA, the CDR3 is TGTGCCAGCTTCATAAGAATGGGACAGCCCCAGCATTTT. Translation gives CASFIRMGQPQHF.

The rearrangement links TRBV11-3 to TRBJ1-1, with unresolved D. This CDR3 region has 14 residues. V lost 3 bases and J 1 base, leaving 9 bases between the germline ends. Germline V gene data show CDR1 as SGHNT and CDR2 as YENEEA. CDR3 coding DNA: TGTGCCAGCAGCTTTACGGGAGGGAACACTGAAGCTTTCTTT. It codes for CASSFTGGNTEAFF.

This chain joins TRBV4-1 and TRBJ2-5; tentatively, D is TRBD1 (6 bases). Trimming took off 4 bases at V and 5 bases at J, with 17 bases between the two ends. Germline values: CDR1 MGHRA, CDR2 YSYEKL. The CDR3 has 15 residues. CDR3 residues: CASSLDRFPRETQYF. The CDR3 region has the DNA TGCGCCAGCAGCCTTGACAGGTTCCCAAGGGAGACCCAGTACTTC.

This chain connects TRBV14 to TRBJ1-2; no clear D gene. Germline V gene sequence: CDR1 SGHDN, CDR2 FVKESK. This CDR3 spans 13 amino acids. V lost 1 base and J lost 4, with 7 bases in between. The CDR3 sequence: CASSQAAFYGYTF. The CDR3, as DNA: TGTGCCAGCAGCCAAGCAGCTTTCTATGGCTACACCTTC.

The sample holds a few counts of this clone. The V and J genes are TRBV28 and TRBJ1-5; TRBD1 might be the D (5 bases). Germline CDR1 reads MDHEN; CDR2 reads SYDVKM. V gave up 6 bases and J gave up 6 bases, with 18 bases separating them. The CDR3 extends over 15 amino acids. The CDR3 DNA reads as TGTGCCAGCAGGAACCAGGGAGATGCGGGTCAGCCCCAGCATTTT. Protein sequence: CASRNQGDAGQPQHF.

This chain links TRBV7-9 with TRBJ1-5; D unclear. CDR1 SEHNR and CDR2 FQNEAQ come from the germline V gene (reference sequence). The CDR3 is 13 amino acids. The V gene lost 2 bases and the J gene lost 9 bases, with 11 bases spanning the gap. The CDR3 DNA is TGTGCCAGCAGCTTATCCCCGGGGTCGCCCCAGCATTTT. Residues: CASSLSPGSPQHF.

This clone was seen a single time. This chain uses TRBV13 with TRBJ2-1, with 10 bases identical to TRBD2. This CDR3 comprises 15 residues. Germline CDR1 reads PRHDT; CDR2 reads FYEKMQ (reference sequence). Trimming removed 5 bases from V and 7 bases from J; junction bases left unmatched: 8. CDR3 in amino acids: CASSPPQTSGNEQFF. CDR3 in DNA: TGTGCCAGCAGCCCACCCCAGACTAGCGGGAATGAGCAGTTCTTC.

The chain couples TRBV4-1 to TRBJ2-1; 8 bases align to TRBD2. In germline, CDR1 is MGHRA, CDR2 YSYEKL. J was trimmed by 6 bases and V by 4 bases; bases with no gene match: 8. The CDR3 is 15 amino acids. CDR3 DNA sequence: TGCGCCAGCAGCCCTCCGGGGACTAGATTCAATGAGCAGTTCTTC. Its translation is CASSPPGTRFNEQFF.

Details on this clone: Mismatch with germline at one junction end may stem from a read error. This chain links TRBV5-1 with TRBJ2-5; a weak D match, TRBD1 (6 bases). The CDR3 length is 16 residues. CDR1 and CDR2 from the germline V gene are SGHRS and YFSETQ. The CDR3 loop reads CASSTYRAQYQETQYF. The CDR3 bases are TGTGCCAGCAGCACCTACAGGGCCCAGTACCAAGAGACCCAGTACTTC.

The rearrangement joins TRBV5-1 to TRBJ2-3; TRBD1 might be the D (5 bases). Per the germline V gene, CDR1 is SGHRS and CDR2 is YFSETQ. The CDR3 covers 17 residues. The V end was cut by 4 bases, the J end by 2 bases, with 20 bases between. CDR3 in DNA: TGCGCCAGCAGCCCTCCGACAGCTTCATCGTCCACAGATACGCAGTATTTT. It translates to CASSPPTASSSTDTQYF.

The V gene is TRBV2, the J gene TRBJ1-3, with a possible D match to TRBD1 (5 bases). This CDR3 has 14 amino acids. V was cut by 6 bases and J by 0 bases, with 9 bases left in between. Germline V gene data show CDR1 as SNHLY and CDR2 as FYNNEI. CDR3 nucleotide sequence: TGTGCCAGCAGAGGGAGGGGCTCTGGAAACACCATATATTTT. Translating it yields CASRGRGSGNTIYF.

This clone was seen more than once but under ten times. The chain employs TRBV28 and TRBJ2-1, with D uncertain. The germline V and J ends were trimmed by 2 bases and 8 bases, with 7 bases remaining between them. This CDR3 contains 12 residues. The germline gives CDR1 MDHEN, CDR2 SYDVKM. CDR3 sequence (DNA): TGTGCCAGCAGTTTAGTCGGTTATGAGCAGTTCTTC. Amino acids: CASSLVGYEQFF. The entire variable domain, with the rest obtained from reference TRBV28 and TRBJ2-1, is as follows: DVKVTQSSRYLVKRTGEKVFLECVQDMDHENMFWYRQDPGLGLRLIYFSYDVKMKEKGDIPEGYSVSREKKERFSLILESASTNQTSMYLCASSLVGYEQFFGPGTRLTVL.

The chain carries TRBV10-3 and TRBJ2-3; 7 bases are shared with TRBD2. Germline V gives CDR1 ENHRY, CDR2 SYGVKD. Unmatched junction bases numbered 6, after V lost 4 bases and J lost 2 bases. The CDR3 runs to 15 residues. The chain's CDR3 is CAISVASGTTDTQYF. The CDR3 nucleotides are TGTGCCATCAGTGTCGCAAGCGGGACCACAGATACGCAGTATTTT.

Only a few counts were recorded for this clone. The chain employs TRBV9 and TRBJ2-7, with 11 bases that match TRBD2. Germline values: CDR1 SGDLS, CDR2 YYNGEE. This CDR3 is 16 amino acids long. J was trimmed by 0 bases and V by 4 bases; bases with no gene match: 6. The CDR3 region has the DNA TGTGCCAGCAGCAACCGACTAGCGGGGAGCTCCTACGAGCAGTACTTC. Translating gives CASSNRLAGSSYEQYF. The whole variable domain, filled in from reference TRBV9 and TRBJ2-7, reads DSGVTQTPKHLITATGQRVTLRCSPRSGDLSVYWYQQSLDQGLQFLIQYYNGEERAKGNILERFSAQQFPDLHSELNLSSLELGDSALYFCASSNRLAGSSYEQYFGPGTRLTVT.

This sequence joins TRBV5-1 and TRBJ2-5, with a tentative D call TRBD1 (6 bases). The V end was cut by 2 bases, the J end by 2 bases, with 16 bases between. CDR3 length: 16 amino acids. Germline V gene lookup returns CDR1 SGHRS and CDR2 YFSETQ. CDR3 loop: CASSLAPHRDQETQYF. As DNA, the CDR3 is TGCGCCAGCAGCTTAGCCCCCCACAGGGATCAAGAGACCCAGTACTTC.

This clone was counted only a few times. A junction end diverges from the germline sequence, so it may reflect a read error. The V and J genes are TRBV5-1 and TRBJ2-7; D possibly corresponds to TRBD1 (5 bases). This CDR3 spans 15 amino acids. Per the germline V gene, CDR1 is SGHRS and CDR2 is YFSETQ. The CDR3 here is CASSLIPGFSSEQYF. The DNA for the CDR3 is TGCGCCAGCAGCTTAATCCCAGGGTTTTCCTCCGAGCAGTACTTC.

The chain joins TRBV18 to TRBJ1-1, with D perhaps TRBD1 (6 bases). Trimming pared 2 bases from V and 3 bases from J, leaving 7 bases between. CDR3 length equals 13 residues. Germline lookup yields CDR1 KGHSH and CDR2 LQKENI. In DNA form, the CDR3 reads TGTGCCAGCTCACCATGGACAGACACTGAAGCTTTCTTT. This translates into CASSPWTDTEAFF.

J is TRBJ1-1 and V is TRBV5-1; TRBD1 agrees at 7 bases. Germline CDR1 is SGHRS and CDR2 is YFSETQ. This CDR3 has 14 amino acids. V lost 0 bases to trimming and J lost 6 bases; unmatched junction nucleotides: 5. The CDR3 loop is CASSLGTGSAEAFF. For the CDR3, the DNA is TGCGCCAGCAGCTTGGGGACAGGTTCTGCTGAAGCTTTCTTT. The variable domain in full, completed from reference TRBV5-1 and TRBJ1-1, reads KAGVTQTPRYLIKTRGQQVTLSCSPISGHRSVSWYQQTPGQGLQFLFEYFSETQRNKGNFPGRFSGRQFSNSRSEMNVSTLELGDSALYLCASSLGTGSAEAFFGQGTRLTVV.

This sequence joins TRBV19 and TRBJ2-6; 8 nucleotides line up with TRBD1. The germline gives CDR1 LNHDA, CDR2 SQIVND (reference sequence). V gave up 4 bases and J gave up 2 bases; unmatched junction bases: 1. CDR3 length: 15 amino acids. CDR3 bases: TGTGCCAGTAGTAGGGACAGGCCTGGGGCCAACGTCCTGACTTTC. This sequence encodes CASSRDRPGANVLTF.

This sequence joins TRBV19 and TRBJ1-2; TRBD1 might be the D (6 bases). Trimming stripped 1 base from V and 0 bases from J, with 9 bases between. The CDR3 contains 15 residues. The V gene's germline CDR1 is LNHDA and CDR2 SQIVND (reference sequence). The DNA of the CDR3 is TGTGCCAGTAGTATAGTGGCAGGGGCTAACTATGGCTACACCTTC. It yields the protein CASSIVAGANYGYTF.

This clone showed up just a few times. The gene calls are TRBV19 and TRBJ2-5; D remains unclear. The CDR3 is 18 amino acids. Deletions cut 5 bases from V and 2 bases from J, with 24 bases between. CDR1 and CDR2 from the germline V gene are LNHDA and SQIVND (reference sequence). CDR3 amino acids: CASSLFSPGATGQETQYF. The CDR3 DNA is TGTGCCAGTAGTCTCTTTTCTCCGGGCGCTACCGGGCAAGAGACCCAGTACTTC.

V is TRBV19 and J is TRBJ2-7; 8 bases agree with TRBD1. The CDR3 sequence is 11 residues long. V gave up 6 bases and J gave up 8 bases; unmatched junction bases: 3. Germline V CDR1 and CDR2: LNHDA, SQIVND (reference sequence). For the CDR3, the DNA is TGTGCCAGTAGGTGGGACAGGCAGCAGTACTTC. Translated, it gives CASRWDRQQYF.

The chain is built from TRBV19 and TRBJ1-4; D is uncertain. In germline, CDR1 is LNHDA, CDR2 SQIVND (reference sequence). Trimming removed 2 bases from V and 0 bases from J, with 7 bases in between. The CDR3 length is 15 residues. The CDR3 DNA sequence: TGTGCCAGTAGTATACGGAGGGCAACTAATGAAAAACTGTTTTTT. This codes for CASSIRRATNEKLFF.

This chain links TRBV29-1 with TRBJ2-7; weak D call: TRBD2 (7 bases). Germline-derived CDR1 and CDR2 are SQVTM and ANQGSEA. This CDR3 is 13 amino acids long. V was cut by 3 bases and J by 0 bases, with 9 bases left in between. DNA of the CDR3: TGCAGCGTTGACGCGGGGGCCTCCTACGAGCAGTACTTC. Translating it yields CSVDAGASYEQYF.

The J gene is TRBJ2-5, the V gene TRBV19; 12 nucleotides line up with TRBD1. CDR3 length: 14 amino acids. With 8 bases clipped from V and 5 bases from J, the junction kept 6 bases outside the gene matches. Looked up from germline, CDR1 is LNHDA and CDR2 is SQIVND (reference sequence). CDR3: CASGGQGAGETQYF. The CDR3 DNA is TGTGCCAGTGGGGGACAGGGGGCCGGGGAGACCCAGTACTTC.

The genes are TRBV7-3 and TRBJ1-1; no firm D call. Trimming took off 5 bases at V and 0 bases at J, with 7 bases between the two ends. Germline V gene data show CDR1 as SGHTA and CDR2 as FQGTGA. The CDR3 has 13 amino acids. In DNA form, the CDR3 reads TGTGCCAGCAGCGATCAGATGAACACTGAAGCTTTCTTT. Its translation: CASSDQMNTEAFF.

The CDR3 DNA reads as TGTGCCAGCAGTGCCAAAAGGGTCGAGCAGTACTTC. It codes for CASSAKRVEQYF. The rearrangement links TRBV6-1 to TRBJ2-7; D is uncertain. CDR1 and CDR2 from the germline V gene are MNHNS and SASEGT. The CDR3 has 12 residues. V was cut by 4 bases and J by 6 bases, with 10 bases left in between.

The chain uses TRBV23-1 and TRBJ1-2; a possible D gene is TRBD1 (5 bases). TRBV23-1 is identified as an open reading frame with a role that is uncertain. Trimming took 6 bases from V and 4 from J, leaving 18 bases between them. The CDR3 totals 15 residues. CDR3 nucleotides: TGCGCCAGCAGCTTCCCGGGACCAAAAACCTATGGCTACACCTTC. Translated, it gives CASSFPGPKTYGYTF.

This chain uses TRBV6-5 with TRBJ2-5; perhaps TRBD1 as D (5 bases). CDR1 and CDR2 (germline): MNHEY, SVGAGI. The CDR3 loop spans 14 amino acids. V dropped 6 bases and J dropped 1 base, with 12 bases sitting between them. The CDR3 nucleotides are TGTGCCAGCAGCTCCAGACAGCGCCAAGAGACCCAGTACTTC. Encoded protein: CASSSRQRQETQYF.

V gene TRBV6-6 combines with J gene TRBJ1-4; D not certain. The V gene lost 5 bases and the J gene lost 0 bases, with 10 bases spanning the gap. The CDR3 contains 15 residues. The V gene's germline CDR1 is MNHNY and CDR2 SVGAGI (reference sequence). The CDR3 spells CASSPRWATNEKLFF. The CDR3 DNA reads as TGTGCCAGCAGTCCCCGTTGGGCAACTAATGAAAAACTGTTTTTT.